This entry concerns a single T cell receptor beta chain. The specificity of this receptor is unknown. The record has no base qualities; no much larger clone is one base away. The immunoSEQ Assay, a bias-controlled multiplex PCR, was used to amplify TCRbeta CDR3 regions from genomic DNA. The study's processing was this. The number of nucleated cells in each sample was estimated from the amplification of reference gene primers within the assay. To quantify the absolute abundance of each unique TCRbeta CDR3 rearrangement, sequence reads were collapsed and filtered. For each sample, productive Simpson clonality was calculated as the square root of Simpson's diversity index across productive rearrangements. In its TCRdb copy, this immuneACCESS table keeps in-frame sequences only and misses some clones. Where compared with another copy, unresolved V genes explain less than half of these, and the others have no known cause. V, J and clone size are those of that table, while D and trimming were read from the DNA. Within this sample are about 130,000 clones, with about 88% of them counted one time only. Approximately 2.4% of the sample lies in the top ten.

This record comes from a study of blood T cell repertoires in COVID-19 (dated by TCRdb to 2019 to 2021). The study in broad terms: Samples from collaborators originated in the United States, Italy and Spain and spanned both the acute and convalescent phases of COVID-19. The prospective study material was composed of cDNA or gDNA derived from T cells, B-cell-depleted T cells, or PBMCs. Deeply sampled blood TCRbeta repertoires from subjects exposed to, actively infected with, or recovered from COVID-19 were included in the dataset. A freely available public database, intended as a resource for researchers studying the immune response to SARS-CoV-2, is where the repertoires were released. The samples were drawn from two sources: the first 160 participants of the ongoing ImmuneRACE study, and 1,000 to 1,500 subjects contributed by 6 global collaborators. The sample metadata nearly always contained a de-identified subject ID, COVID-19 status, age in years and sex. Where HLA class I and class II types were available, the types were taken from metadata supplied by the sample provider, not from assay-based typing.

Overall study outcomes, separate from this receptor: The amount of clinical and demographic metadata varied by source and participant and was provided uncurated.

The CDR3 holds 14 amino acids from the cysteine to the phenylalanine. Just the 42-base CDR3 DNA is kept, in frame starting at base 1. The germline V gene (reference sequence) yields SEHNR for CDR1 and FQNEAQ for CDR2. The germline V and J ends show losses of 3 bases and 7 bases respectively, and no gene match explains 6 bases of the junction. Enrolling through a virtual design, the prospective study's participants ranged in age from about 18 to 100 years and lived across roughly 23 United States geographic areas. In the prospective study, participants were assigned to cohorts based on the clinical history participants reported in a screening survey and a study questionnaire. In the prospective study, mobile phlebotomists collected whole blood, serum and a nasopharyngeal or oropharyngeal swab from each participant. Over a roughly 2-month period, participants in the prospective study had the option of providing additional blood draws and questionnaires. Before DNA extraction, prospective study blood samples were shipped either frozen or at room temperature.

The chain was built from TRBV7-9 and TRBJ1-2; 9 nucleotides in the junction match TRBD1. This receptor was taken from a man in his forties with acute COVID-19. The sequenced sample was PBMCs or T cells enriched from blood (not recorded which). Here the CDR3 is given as CASSFRDRARGYTF. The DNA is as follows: TGTGCCAGCAGCTTCCGGGACAGGGCGCGTGGCTACACCTTC.